These 17 T cell receptor beta chains were all obtained from the same sample, sequenced in a study of control samples from healthy donors and cancer patients. Some clones are missing from TCRdb's copy, which holds only in-frame ones; the method was immunoSEQ multiplex PCR. The table shows 200,000 or so clones, with just under 95% occurring only once. The sequencing input was blood. The receptors were gathered from a man aged 45 to 65 in good health.

V and J are TRBV5-5 and TRBJ2-1, with TRBD2 as a possible D gene (6 bases). Germline V lookup: CDR1 SGHKS, CDR2 YYEKEE (reference sequence). CDR3 length: 16 residues. Trimming left V 4 bases short and J 0 bases short, with 14 bases between. This CDR3 is CASSPSGSSSYNEQFF. The CDR3 nucleotides read TGTGCCAGCAGCCCGAGCGGGTCTAGCTCCTACAATGAGCAGTTCTTC.

The chain carries TRBV19 and TRBJ1-2; D is uncertain. CDR1 is LNHDA, CDR2 SQIVND, per germline (reference sequence). The CDR3 is 14 amino acids. The germline V and J ends were trimmed by 6 bases and 4 bases, with 15 bases remaining between them. The CDR3 region is CASRPTDGFYGYTF. Here the CDR3 DNA reads TGTGCCAGTAGACCTACGGACGGATTCTATGGCTACACCTTC.

The rearrangement uses TRBV3-1 (or the pseudogene TRBV3-2) and TRBJ2-6, with 9 bases that match TRBD1. J lost 0 bases, V lost 5 bases, and 11 bases had no gene match. The CDR3 runs to 19 residues. CDR1 and CDR2 (germline): LGHDT, YNNKEL (reference sequence). The CDR3 here is CASSYLGGTGSSGANVLTF. CDR3 in DNA: TGTGCCAGCAGCTATTTGGGGGGGACAGGGAGCTCTGGGGCCAACGTCCTGACTTTC.

V usage is TRBV7-9 and J usage is TRBJ1-6; D ambiguous. The germline V and J ends were trimmed by 4 bases and 8 bases, with 9 bases remaining between them. Germline V gene data show CDR1 as SEHNR and CDR2 as FQNEAQ (reference sequence). CDR3 length equals 13 residues. CDR3 DNA: TGTGCCAGCAGCTCCACATGGGATTCACCCCTCCACTTT. Protein product: CASSSTWDSPLHF.

The chain combines TRBV11-2 with TRBJ2-7; a weak D match, TRBD1 (5 bases). Germline V CDR1 and CDR2: SGHAT, FQNNGV. The CDR3 contains 17 residues. V lost 1 base to trimming and J lost 6 bases, with 22 bases between them. For the CDR3, the DNA is TGTGCCAGCAGCTTAGGTCGCAGAATCGGCAGGGAAATCGAGCAGTACGTC. It translates to CASSLGRRIGREIEQYV.

DNA of the CDR3: TGTGCCAGCAGTTTATCATGGGAGGGGACCCAGTACTTC. It encodes CASSLSWEGTQYF. The J gene is TRBJ2-5, the V gene TRBV28, with TRBD2 identical over 7 bases. The CDR3 spans 13 residues. V was pared by 1 base and J by 7 bases, with 3 bases of the junction left unmatched. Germline V gene data show CDR1 as MDHEN and CDR2 as SYDVKM.

The V gene is TRBV2, the J gene TRBJ2-2, with D unclear. The germline gives CDR1 SNHLY, CDR2 FYNNEI. This CDR3 spans 14 amino acids. V was clipped by 2 bases and J by 5 bases, with 9 bases between them. The CDR3 region has the DNA TGTGCCAGCAGTGAAATCTTGGGAACCGGGGAGCTGTTTTTT. Translation gives CASSEILGTGELFF.

The chain employs TRBV20-1 and TRBJ2-2, with D possibly TRBD2 on 6 matching bases. V lost 3 bases and J lost 4, with 9 bases in between. The CDR3 consists of 13 residues. Germline CDR1 DFQATT, CDR2 SNEGSKA (reference sequence). This chain's CDR3 is CSASRRGTGELFF. The CDR3 DNA is TGCAGTGCTAGTCGGCGGGGCACCGGGGAGCTGTTTTTT.

Written as DNA, the CDR3 is TGTGCCAGCACCTCCGGCAAGGTCAACACTGAAGCTTTCTTT. It codes for CASTSGKVNTEAFF. The chain uses TRBV6-6 and TRBJ1-1; D call uncertain. V was clipped by 7 bases and J by 2 bases, with 14 bases between them. There are 14 residues in the CDR3. Germline V CDR1 and CDR2: MNHNY, SVGAGI (reference sequence).

The V gene is TRBV5-4, the J gene TRBJ2-1, with 8 positions matching TRBD2. This CDR3 is built from 16 residues. The germline V gene has CDR1 SGHNT and CDR2 YYREEE (reference sequence). The V and J ends lost 0 bases and 3 bases, in that order; junction bases with no gene match: 5. The CDR3 loop is CASSLGATSVYNEQFF. For the CDR3, the DNA is TGTGCCAGCAGCTTGGGTGCGACTAGCGTCTACAATGAGCAGTTCTTC.

The rearrangement uses TRBV6-5 and TRBJ1-1; 7 bases align to TRBD1. J was trimmed by 9 bases and V by 5 bases; bases with no gene match: 3. This CDR3 is 11 amino acids long. Germline lookup yields CDR1 MNHEY and CDR2 SVGAGI. CDR3 loop: CASSRQGQAFF. Written as DNA, the CDR3 is TGTGCCAGCAGTAGACAGGGACAAGCTTTCTTT.

The chain couples TRBV5-1 to TRBJ2-1; a weak D match, TRBD2 (5 bases). The V and J ends lost 3 bases and 7 bases respectively, with 8 bases between them. CDR3 length: 12 residues. Germline lookup yields CDR1 SGHRS and CDR2 YFSETQ. CDR3 residues: CASSSGGNEQFF. The CDR3 DNA follows: TGCGCCAGCAGCTCCGGAGGTAATGAGCAGTTCTTC.

This clone was observed a handful of times. The same CDR3 arises from other DNA sequences in this sample as well. The chain uses TRBV5-1 and TRBJ2-5; D is ambiguous. This CDR3 spans 12 amino acids. The V gene's germline CDR1 is SGHRS and CDR2 YFSETQ. V lost 0 bases, J lost 0 bases, and 0 bases lay in between. CDR3 region: CASSLDQETQYF. In DNA, the CDR3 is TGCGCCAGCAGCTTGGACCAAGAGACCCAGTACTTC. The full variable domain, completed using reference TRBV5-1 and TRBJ2-5, is KAGVTQTPRYLIKTRGQQVTLSCSPISGHRSVSWYQQTPGQGLQFLFEYFSETQRNKGNFPGRFSGRQFSNSRSEMNVSTLELGDSALYLCASSLDQETQYFGPGTRLLVL.

The chain carries TRBV6-5 and TRBJ1-6; no reliable D call. CDR3 size: 15 residues. V was shortened by 5 bases and J by 8 bases, with 16 bases between the two germline ends. Looked up from germline, CDR1 is MNHEY and CDR2 is SVGAGI. The CDR3 sequence is CASSPRALDDSPLHF. CDR3 sequence (DNA): TGTGCCAGCAGTCCCCGGGCCCTGGATGATTCACCCCTCCACTTT.

The gene calls are TRBV5-1 and TRBJ1-3; D not resolved. The length of the CDR3 is 14 residues. Germline CDR1 and CDR2: SGHRS and YFSETQ. Trimming cost V 1 base and J 0 bases, with 5 bases left between them. CDR3 in DNA: TGCGCCAGCAGCTTGACAGCCTCTGGAAACACCATATATTTT. Residues: CASSLTASGNTIYF.

The chain has TRBV6-5 and TRBJ2-5, with 8 bases fitting TRBD2. Germline V CDR1 and CDR2: MNHEY, SVGAGI. The J segment lost 1 base and the V segment lost 6 bases, leaving 7 bases of the junction unmatched. The CDR3 sequence is 15 residues long. CDR3 loop: CASSGRALSQETQYF. The DNA for the CDR3 is TGTGCCAGCAGCGGGAGGGCGCTAAGCCAAGAGACCCAGTACTTC.

The V gene is TRBV6-2 or TRBV6-3, the J gene TRBJ2-7, with 8 nucleotides matching TRBD1. V gave up 4 bases and J gave up 0 bases; unmatched junction bases: 5. Germline CDR1 MNHEY, CDR2 SVGEGT. The CDR3 is 15 amino acids. CDR3 coding DNA: TGTGCCAGCAGTTCCCCCGGACAGGGCTCCTACGAGCAGTACTTC. Its translation is CASSSPGQGSYEQYF.